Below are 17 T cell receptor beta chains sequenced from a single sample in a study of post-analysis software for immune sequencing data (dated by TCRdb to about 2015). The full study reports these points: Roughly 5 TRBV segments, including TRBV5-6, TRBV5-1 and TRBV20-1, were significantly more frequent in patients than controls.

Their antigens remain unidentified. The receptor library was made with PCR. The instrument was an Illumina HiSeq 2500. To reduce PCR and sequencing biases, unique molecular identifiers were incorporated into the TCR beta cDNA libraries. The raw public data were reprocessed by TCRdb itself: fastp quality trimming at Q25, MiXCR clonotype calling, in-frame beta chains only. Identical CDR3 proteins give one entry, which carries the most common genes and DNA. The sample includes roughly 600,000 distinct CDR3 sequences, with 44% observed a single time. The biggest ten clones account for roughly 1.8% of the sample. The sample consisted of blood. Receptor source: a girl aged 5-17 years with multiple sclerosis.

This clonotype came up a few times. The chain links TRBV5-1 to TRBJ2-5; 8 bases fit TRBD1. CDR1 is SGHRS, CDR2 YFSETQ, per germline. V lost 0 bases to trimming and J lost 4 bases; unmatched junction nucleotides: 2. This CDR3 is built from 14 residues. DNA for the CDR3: TGCGCCAGCAGCTTGGAAGGGACAGGAGAGACCCAGTACTTC. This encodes CASSLEGTGETQYF.

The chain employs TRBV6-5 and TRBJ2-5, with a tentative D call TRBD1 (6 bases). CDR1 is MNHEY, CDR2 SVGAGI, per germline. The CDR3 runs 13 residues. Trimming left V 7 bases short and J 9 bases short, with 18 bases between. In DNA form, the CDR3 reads TGTGCCAGCACAGGGGCCTCCAAAGGGGCCCAGTACTTC. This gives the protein CASTGASKGAQYF.

The CDR3 sequence is CATSGGETQYF. Here the CDR3 DNA reads TGTGCCACCAGCGGGGGGGAGACCCAGTACTTC. The V gene is TRBV15, the J gene TRBJ2-5, with D possibly TRBD2 on 6 matching bases. V gave up 5 bases and J gave up 5 bases, with 6 bases separating them. The germline gives CDR1 LNHNV, CDR2 YYDKDF (reference sequence). CDR3 size: 11 residues.

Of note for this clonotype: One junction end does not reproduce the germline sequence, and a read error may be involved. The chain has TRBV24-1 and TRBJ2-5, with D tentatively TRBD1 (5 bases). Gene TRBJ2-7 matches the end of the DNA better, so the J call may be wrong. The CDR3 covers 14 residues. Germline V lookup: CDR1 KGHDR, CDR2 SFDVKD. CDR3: CVTSDSGRDYEQYF. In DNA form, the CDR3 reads TGTGTCACCAGTGATTCTGGCAGGGACTACGAGCAGTACTTC.

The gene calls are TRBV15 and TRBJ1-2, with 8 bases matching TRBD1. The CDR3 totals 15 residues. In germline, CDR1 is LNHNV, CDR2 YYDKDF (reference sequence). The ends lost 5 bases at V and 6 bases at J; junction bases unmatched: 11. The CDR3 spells CATSGYTGGEDGYTF. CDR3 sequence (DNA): TGTGCCACCAGCGGCTACACAGGGGGAGAAGATGGCTACACCTTC.

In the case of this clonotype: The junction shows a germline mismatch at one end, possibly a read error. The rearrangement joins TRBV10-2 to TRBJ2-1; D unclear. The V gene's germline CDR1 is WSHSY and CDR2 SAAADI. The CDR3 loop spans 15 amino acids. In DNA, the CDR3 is TGCGCCAGCCGTGAGTCACGGGTTTCCTACAATGAGCAGTTCTTC. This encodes CASRESRVSYNEQFF.

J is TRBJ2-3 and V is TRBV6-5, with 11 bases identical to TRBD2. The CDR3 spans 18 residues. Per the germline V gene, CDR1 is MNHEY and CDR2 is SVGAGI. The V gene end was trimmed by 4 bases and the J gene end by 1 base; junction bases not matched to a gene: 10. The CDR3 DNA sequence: TGTGCCAGCAGTTTAAGTAGCGGGAGGGCCTCTCGCACAGATACGCAGTATTTT. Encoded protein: CASSLSSGRASRTDTQYF.

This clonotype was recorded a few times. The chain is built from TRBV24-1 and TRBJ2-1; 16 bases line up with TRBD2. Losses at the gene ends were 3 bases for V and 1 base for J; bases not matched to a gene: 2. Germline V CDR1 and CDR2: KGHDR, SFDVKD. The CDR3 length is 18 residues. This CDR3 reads CATSDRGLAGGSYNEQFF. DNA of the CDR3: TGTGCCACCAGTGATAGGGGACTAGCGGGAGGGTCCTACAATGAGCAGTTCTTC.

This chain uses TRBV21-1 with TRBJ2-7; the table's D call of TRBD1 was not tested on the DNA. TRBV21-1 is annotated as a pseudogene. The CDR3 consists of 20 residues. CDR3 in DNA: TGTGCCAGCAGCAAAGCTCAGGGAGAGGTATCATCAGGGTGGTCTTACGAGCAGTACTTC. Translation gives CASSKAQGEVSSGWSYEQYF.

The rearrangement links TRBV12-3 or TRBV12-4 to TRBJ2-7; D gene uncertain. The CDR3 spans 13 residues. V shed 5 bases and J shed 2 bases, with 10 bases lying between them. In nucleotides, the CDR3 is TGTGCCAGCAGTGACCCTAGGGCCTACGAGCAGTACTTC. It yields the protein CASSDPRAYEQYF.

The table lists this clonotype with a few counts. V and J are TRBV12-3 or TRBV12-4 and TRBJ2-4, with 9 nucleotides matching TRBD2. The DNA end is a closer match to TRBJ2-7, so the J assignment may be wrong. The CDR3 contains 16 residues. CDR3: CASSLERGATTYEQYF. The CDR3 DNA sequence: TGTGCCAGCAGTTTAGAGCGGGGGGCCACCACCTACGAGCAGTACTTC.

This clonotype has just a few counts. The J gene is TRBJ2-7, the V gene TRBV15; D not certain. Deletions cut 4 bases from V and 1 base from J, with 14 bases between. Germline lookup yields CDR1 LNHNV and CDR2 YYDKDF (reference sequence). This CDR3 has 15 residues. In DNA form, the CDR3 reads TGTGCCACCAGCATAGGACGGACCTTTTCCTACGAGCAGTACTTC. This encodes CATSIGRTFSYEQYF.

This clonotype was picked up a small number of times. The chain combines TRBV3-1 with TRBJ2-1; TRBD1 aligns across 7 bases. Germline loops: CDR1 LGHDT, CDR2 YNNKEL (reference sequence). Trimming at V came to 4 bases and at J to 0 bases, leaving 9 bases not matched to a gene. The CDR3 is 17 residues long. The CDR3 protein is CASSRQGSSSSYNEQFF. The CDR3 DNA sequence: TGTGCCAGCAGCCGACAGGGTTCTTCGAGCTCCTACAATGAGCAGTTCTTC.

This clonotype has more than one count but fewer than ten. The CDR3 nucleotides are TGCAGTGCTAGGAGCGGATCCGGCTACACCTTC. This translates into CSARSGSGYTF. This chain joins TRBV20-1 and TRBJ1-2; D is unresolved. This CDR3 is built from 11 residues. Trimming stripped 3 bases from V and 8 bases from J, with 10 bases between. Germline V gene lookup returns CDR1 DFQATT and CDR2 SNEGSKA (reference sequence).

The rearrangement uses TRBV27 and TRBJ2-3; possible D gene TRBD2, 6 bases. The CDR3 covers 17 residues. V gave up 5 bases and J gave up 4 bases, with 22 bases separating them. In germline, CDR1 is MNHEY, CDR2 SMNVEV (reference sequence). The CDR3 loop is CASSPNPGAGGPDTQYF. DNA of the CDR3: TGTGCCAGCAGTCCCAATCCGGGAGCGGGCGGCCCAGATACGCAGTATTTT.

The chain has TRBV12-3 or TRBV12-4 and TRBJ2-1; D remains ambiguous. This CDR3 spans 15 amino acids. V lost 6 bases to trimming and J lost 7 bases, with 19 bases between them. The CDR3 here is CASSRPGSLGNEQFF. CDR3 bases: TGTGCCAGCAGCCGCCCGGGTTCCCTGGGGAATGAGCAGTTCTTC.

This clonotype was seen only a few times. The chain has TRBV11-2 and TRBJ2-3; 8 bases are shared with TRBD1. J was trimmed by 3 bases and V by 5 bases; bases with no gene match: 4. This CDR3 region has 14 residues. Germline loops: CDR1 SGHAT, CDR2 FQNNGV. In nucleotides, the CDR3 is TGTGCCAGCAGCCAGGACAGGGAGACAGATACGCAGTATTTT. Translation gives CASSQDRETDTQYF.